These 8 T cell receptor beta chains originate from one sample sequenced in a study of cytomegalovirus exposure and HLA in healthy donors. The PCR contained 60 Vbeta and 13 Jbeta primers. The method was immunoSEQ multiplex PCR; TCRdb's version includes in-frame clones alone and lacks a portion of them. The sample has under 150,000 clones, under 85% seen once. The source material was PBMCs. Receptors were obtained from a woman aged 50 to 65 in good health and CMV-seropositive.

CDR3 sequence (DNA): TGTGCCAGCAGCTTCGGGACTAGTCTGGGTACGCAGTATTTT. Amino acids: CASSFGTSLGTQYF. This sequence joins TRBV7-3 and TRBJ2-3, with TRBD2 matching 8 bases. There are 14 residues in the CDR3. Germline V gives CDR1 SGHTA, CDR2 FQGTGA. Losses at the gene ends were 3 bases for V and 8 bases for J; bases not matched to a gene: 7.

The chain recombines TRBV9 with TRBJ1-1; TRBD1 matches 8 bases. The germline V gene has CDR1 SGDLS and CDR2 YYNGEE. With 0 bases clipped from V and 2 bases from J, the junction kept 3 bases outside the gene matches. This CDR3 comprises 15 residues. CDR3 protein: CASSVGGQANTEAFF. In DNA, the CDR3 is TGTGCCAGCAGCGTAGGGGGACAGGCTAACACTGAAGCTTTCTTT.

The rearrangement links TRBV29-1 to TRBJ1-1, with unresolved D. V lost 0 bases to trimming and J lost 1 base, with 9 bases between them. This CDR3 comprises 14 residues. Germline CDR1 reads SQVTM; CDR2 reads ANQGSEA. CDR3 region: CSVEEGPTNTEAFF. The CDR3 nucleotides read TGCAGCGTTGAAGAGGGCCCCACGAACACTGAAGCTTTCTTT.

V is TRBV13 and J is TRBJ1-3, with D possibly being TRBD1 (6 bases). The CDR3 has 16 amino acids. Germline CDR1 and CDR2: PRHDT and FYEKMQ (reference sequence). V gave up 5 bases and J gave up 5 bases, with 19 bases separating them. Here the CDR3 reads CASSPPGQQARNTIYF. CDR3 DNA sequence: TGTGCCAGCAGCCCCCCCGGACAGCAGGCACGAAACACCATATATTTT.

This rearrangement joins TRBV5-1 to TRBJ2-1; TRBD2 might be the D (6 bases). CDR1 SGHRS and CDR2 YFSETQ come from the germline V gene. The length of the CDR3 is 16 residues. Between the trimmed V and J ends, which lost 0 bases and 4 bases, there was a span of 14 bases. The CDR3 DNA sequence: TGCGCCAGCAGCTTGGGATCGGGGGTGAGATACAATGAGCAGTTCTTC. Translation gives CASSLGSGVRYNEQFF.

J is TRBJ2-5 and V is TRBV5-5; 7 bases align to TRBD1. This CDR3 contains 16 residues. The germline V gene has CDR1 SGHKS and CDR2 YYEKEE (reference sequence). J was trimmed by 0 bases and V by 4 bases; bases with no gene match: 9. CDR3 sequence: CASSPGTDLYQETQYF. DNA of the CDR3: TGTGCCAGCAGCCCCGGGACAGACTTGTACCAAGAGACCCAGTACTTC.

The chain uses TRBV4-3 and TRBJ2-7, with 8 bases that match TRBD2. Trimming cost V 4 bases and J 3 bases; bases outside gene matches: 8. Germline values: CDR1 LGHNA, CDR2 YSLEER. The length of the CDR3 is 15 residues. The CDR3 region is CASSRLSGSFYEQYF. The CDR3 coding sequence is TGCGCCAGCAGCCGCTTGAGCGGGAGTTTCTACGAGCAGTACTTC.

The chain links TRBV4-3 to TRBJ2-7; the D gene is possibly TRBD1 (5 bases). Germline CDR1 is LGHNA and CDR2 is YSLEER. Trimming pared 2 bases from V and 1 base from J, leaving 9 bases between. The CDR3 is 14 residues long. CDR3 bases: TGCGCCAGCAGCCAATCTAGGGGTTCCTACGAGCAGTACTTC. The encoded protein is CASSQSRGSYEQYF.